This is a list of T cell receptor beta chains from one sample in a study of cytomegalovirus exposure and HLA in healthy donors. Sequenced by immunoSEQ multiplex PCR; TCRdb stores in-frame clones only, minus some. The sample has roughly 200,000 clones, roughly 73% seen once. The source material was PBMCs. All receptors derive from a woman between 25 and 40 years old in good health and CMV-seronegative. Both conserved end residues are part of each CDR3. A D gene is named only where the DNA matches it firmly. Clone size is stated in some rows and not others, as once, few, many or a class when expanded.

D gene,V gene,J gene,CDR3 length,clone size,CDR3 DNA,CDR3 protein
-,TRBV18,TRBJ1-3,16,-,TGTGCCAGCTCACGGGAGTCCCGACAGGATCGAAACACCATATATTTT,CASSRESRQDRNTIYF
-,TRBV4-1,TRBJ1-1,16,-,TGCGCCAGCAGCCAGCAGGAAGCAGGGTGGATCACTGAAGCTTTCTTT,CASSQQEAGWITEAFF
-,TRBV2,TRBJ2-1,15,-,TGTGCCAGCAGCGGTGTAAGATCCTCCTACAATGAGCAGTTCTTC,CASSGVRSSYNEQFF
TRBD1,TRBV19,TRBJ1-1,14,-,TGTGCCAGTTTACCAGGGGGCTGGAACACTGAAGCTTTCTTT,CASLPGGWNTEAFF
TRBD2,TRBV5-4,TRBJ2-3,15,-,TGTGCCAGCAGCCTAGTCGGGGCGGGGGGAGGTACGCAGTATTTT,CASSLVGAGGGTQYF
-,TRBV7-9,TRBJ2-2,16,-,TGTGCCAGCAGCTTAGATGGCTTTACGAACACCGGGGAGCTGTTTTTT,CASSLDGFTNTGELFF
TRBD1,TRBV5-4,TRBJ2-5,13,-,TGTGCCAGCAGCTTGGCAGGGGGAGAGACCCAGTACTTC,CASSLAGGETQYF
-,TRBV19,TRBJ1-4,16,-,TGTGCCAGTAGTACAAACTCACAGGGAACTAATGAAAAACTGTTTTTT,CASSTNSQGTNEKLFF
TRBD1,TRBV12-5,TRBJ2-3,14,-,TGTGCTAGTGGCCCACAGGGGACGGAAGATACGCAGTATTTT,CASGPQGTEDTQYF
-,TRBV30,TRBJ1-4,12,-,TGTGCCTGGAGTGTATGGGGGGGAAGACTGTTTTTT,CAWSVWGGRLFF
TRBD1,TRBV28,TRBJ2-5,16,-,TGTGCCAGCAGCAAACAGGGGGGTTGGCACCAAGAGACCCAGTACTTC,CASSKQGGWHQETQYF
TRBD1,TRBV9,TRBJ2-5,15,-,TGTGCCAGCAGCGCCCTCGACAGGGGATGGGAGACCCAGTACTTC,CASSALDRGWETQYF
TRBD2,TRBV19,TRBJ2-1,14,few,TGTGCCAGTAGTACTAGCGGGGTTAACAATGAGCAGTTCTTC,CASSTSGVNNEQFF